This is a list of T cell receptor beta chains from one sample in a study of T cell clones after liver transplantation. Libraries were prepared by immunoSEQ multiplex PCR; TCRdb keeps only in-frame clonotypes and omits some of them. The data contain just over 80,000 clones, roughly 85% of them singletons. The sample was CD4+ T cells from blood, taken around 45 months after liver transplant. The receptors come from a human patient who received a liver transplant. Some T cells here may be from the graft donor. The CDR3 runs from the conserved cysteine through the conserved F or W. The order of the fields is D gene, CDR3 length, V gene, clone size, J gene, CDR3 DNA, CDR3 protein. A D gene is named only where the DNA matches it firmly. A clone size is listed for some rows: how often the clone was seen (once, few, many), or a class if it is expanded.

D: NA; length: 14; V: TRBV5-4; size: NA; J: TRBJ2-5; DNA: TGTGCCAGCAGCTTTGGACAGATCCAAGAGACCCAGTACTTC; CDR3: CASSFGQIQETQYF
D: NA; length: 14; V: TRBV10-3; size: NA; J: TRBJ1-5; DNA: TGTGCCATCAGTGAAACAGGAGGCAATCAGCCCCAGCATTTT; CDR3: CAISETGGNQPQHF
D: NA; length: 17; V: TRBV5-1; size: NA; J: TRBJ2-2; DNA: TGCGCCAGCAGCTTGGTACAGGGACGATCGAACACCGGGGAGCTGTTTTTT; CDR3: CASSLVQGRSNTGELFF
D: NA; length: 16; V: TRBV28; size: few; J: TRBJ1-5; DNA: TGTGCCAGCAACCTAGTAGGAAGGTATAGCAATCAGCCCCAGCATTTT; CDR3: CASNLVGRYSNQPQHF
D: NA; length: 14; V: TRBV5-6; size: once; J: TRBJ1-2; DNA: TGTGCCAGCAGCTTGGGGTTTATTAACTATGGCTACACCTTC; CDR3: CASSLGFINYGYTF
D: TRBD1; length: 15; V: TRBV2; size: NA; J: TRBJ1-5; DNA: TGTGCCAGCAGTGGGGACAGGGGGAGCAATCAGCCCCAGCATTTT; CDR3: CASSGDRGSNQPQHF
D: NA; length: 11; V: TRBV12-5; size: NA; J: TRBJ2-3; DNA: TGTGCTAGTGGTTCCACAGATACGCAGTATTTT; CDR3: CASGSTDTQYF
D: TRBD2; length: 17; V: TRBV28; size: NA; J: TRBJ2-3; DNA: TGTGCCAGCAGTCTCTGGACTAGCGGGACGAGCACAGATACGCAGTATTTT; CDR3: CASSLWTSGTSTDTQYF
D: NA; length: 16; V: TRBV7-9; size: NA; J: TRBJ2-1; DNA: TGTGCCAGCAGCGCCGACCCAGGGGCCTCCTACAATGAGCAGTTCTTC; CDR3: CASSADPGASYNEQFF
D: NA; length: 10; V: TRBV28; size: NA; J: TRBJ2-5; DNA: TGTGCCACCGCTGGGTGGTCCCAGTACTTC; CDR3: CATAGWSQYF
D: NA; length: 12; V: TRBV11-2; size: NA; J: TRBJ2-2; DNA: TGTGCCAGCAGCTTAGTCAGGGAGAGGCTGTTTTTT; CDR3: CASSLVRERLFF
D: TRBD2; length: 17; V: TRBV28; size: once; J: TRBJ2-1; DNA: TGTGCCAGCAGTGTCGGGACTAGCGGGAGCTCCTACAATGAGCAGTTCTTC; CDR3: CASSVGTSGSSYNEQFF
D: TRBD1; length: 15; V: TRBV10-1; size: once; J: TRBJ2-1; DNA: TGCGCCAGCAGTGGGGGACAGGGCGGTTACAATGAGCAGTTCTTC; CDR3: CASSGGQGGYNEQFF
D: TRBD1; length: 15; V: TRBV7-9; size: NA; J: TRBJ1-5; DNA: TGTGCCAGCAGCCTTCAGGGGGCGGTCAATCAGCCCCAGCATTTT; CDR3: CASSLQGAVNQPQHF
D: NA; length: 12; V: TRBV6-5; size: NA; J: TRBJ2-1; DNA: TGTGCCAGCGGAGCTCGGGGTAATGAGCAGTTCTTC; CDR3: CASGARGNEQFF
D: NA; length: 12; V: TRBV30; size: NA; J: TRBJ1-1; DNA: TGTGCCTGGAGTGTAGAGAGGTCAGGGGCTTTCTTT; CDR3: CAWSVERSGAFF
D: TRBD2; length: 16; V: TRBV18; size: NA; J: TRBJ2-1; DNA: TGTGCCAGCTCACCCGGACTAGCGGGAGAGGGAGATGAGCAGTTCTTC; CDR3: CASSPGLAGEGDEQFF
D: NA; length: 15; V: TRBV4-1; size: NA; J: TRBJ1-5; DNA: TGCGCCAGCAGCCAAATCGGGGCAGTCAATCAGCCCCAGCATTTT; CDR3: CASSQIGAVNQPQHF
D: NA; length: 15; V: TRBV7-2; size: NA; J: TRBJ2-1; DNA: TGTGCCAGCAGCTTTCAATCTTATGCGCAGATTGAGCAGTTCTTC; CDR3: CASSFQSYAQIEQFF
D: TRBD2; length: 20; V: TRBV4-3; size: NA; J: TRBJ2-3; DNA: TGCGCCAGCAGCGCACGGCGTTGGGCTAGCGGGAGAGGCGTCACAGATACGCAGTATTTT; CDR3: CASSARRWASGRGVTDTQYF
D: NA; length: 15; V: TRBV6-5; size: NA; J: TRBJ1-1; DNA: TGTGCCAGCAGTTACGTTAGGGAGGGGCGCACTGAAGCTTTCTTT; CDR3: CASSYVREGRTEAFF
D: NA; length: 15; V: TRBV25-1; size: few; J: TRBJ2-6; DNA: TGTGCCAGCAGTGATAAGTCGAAGGGGGCCAACGTCCTGACTTTC; CDR3: CASSDKSKGANVLTF
D: NA; length: 15; V: TRBV4-3; size: few; J: TRBJ1-2; DNA: TGCGCCAGCAGCCAGGTTTCGGGACGGCCCTATGGCTACACCTTC; CDR3: CASSQVSGRPYGYTF
D: NA; length: 12; V: TRBV5-1; size: NA; J: TRBJ2-7; DNA: TGCGCCAGCAGGTTAAAAGGTCACGAGCAGTACTTC; CDR3: CASRLKGHEQYF
D: TRBD1; length: 15; V: TRBV9; size: NA; J: TRBJ2-1; DNA: TGTGCCAGCAGCCATGGGGGACAGGGGGCGAATGAGCAGTTCTTC; CDR3: CASSHGGQGANEQFF
D: TRBD1; length: 15; V: TRBV9; size: few; J: TRBJ2-1; DNA: TGTGCCAGCAGCGTAGATCTGAACTCGGACAGGGAGCAGTTCTTC; CDR3: CASSVDLNSDREQFF
D: TRBD2; length: 16; V: TRBV7-3; size: once; J: TRBJ2-7; DNA: TGTGCCAGCAGCTGTGATACGGCGGGAGTAGTATACGAGCAGTACTTC; CDR3: CASSCDTAGVVYEQYF
D: TRBD1; length: 15; V: TRBV5-4; size: NA; J: TRBJ2-1; DNA: TGTGCCAGCAGCCCCTCCCCGACAGGGCACAATGAGCAGTTCTTC; CDR3: CASSPSPTGHNEQFF
D: NA; length: 13; V: TRBV2; size: NA; J: TRBJ2-4; DNA: TGTGCCAGCGCGACCTTGGGAGGTAACATTCAGTACTTC; CDR3: CASATLGGNIQYF
D: NA; length: 11; V: TRBV19; size: NA; J: TRBJ1-2; DNA: TGTGCCAGTAGTAGTAGGGTTGGCTACACCTTC; CDR3: CASSSRVGYTF
D: NA; length: 12; V: TRBV7-9; size: NA; J: TRBJ2-2; DNA: TGTGCCAGCAGCTTCTACACCGGGGAGCTGTTTTTT; CDR3: CASSFYTGELFF
D: NA; length: 15; V: TRBV27; size: NA; J: TRBJ2-1; DNA: TGTGCCAGCAGTTTATTAGGGACCGTAAACAATGAGCAGTTCTTC; CDR3: CASSLLGTVNNEQFF
D: NA; length: 13; V: TRBV7-2; size: NA; J: TRBJ1-2; DNA: TGTGCCAGCAGCCCCCAGACTAACTATGGCTACACCTTC; CDR3: CASSPQTNYGYTF
D: NA; length: 16; V: TRBV28; size: many; J: TRBJ1-4; DNA: TGTGCCAGCAGTACCAATGCCAGGGCTTTGAGGGAAAAACTGTTTTTT; CDR3: CASSTNARALREKLFF
D: NA; length: 15; V: TRBV7-2; size: NA; J: TRBJ2-1; DNA: TGTGCCAGCAGCTTAAGCGTCTCCTCCTACAATGAGCAGTTCTTC; CDR3: CASSLSVSSYNEQFF
D: TRBD1; length: 15; V: TRBV6-1; size: NA; J: TRBJ2-7; DNA: TGTGCCAGCTACTTCCGGCAGGGGGTAGGCTACGAGCAGTACTTC; CDR3: CASYFRQGVGYEQYF
D: NA; length: 14; V: TRBV18; size: NA; J: TRBJ2-7; DNA: TGTGCCAGCTCACCGCCAAGGTCATCCTACGAGCAGTACTTC; CDR3: CASSPPRSSYEQYF
D: NA; length: 13; V: TRBV27; size: NA; J: TRBJ2-5; DNA: TGTGCCAGCAGTTTTTCCCTGAAAGAGACCCAGTACTTC; CDR3: CASSFSLKETQYF
D: TRBD1; length: 14; V: TRBV29-1; size: NA; J: TRBJ1-1; DNA: TGCAGCGTTGAGCCAGGGGGCTCGAACACTGAAGCTTTCTTT; CDR3: CSVEPGGSNTEAFF
D: TRBD2; length: 17; V: TRBV4-3; size: few; J: TRBJ2-1; DNA: TGCGCCAGCAGCCACTTTGGGGGACTAGCGGGTTTAAATGAGCAGTTCTTC; CDR3: CASSHFGGLAGLNEQFF
D: NA; length: 14; V: TRBV18; size: NA; J: TRBJ1-1; DNA: TGTGCCAGCTCACCACCGCATCAGAACACTGAAGCTTTCTTT; CDR3: CASSPPHQNTEAFF
D: TRBD1; length: 17; V: TRBV7-6; size: NA; J: TRBJ1-4; DNA: TGTGCCAGCAGACTTTTCGCAGGGGGCGAAGCTAATGAAAAACTGTTTTTT; CDR3: CASRLFAGGEANEKLFF
D: NA; length: 14; V: TRBV5-4; size: NA; J: TRBJ2-4; DNA: TGTGCCAGCGTCTCCACACCCGACGGGAACATTCAGTACTTC; CDR3: CASVSTPDGNIQYF
D: NA; length: 11; V: TRBV5-8; size: NA; J: TRBJ2-2; DNA: TGTGCCAGCCGATACACCGGGGAGCTGTTTTTT; CDR3: CASRYTGELFF
D: NA; length: 15; V: TRBV19; size: NA; J: TRBJ2-7; DNA: TGTGCCAGTAGTATTACAAAGGGGACCTCCTACGAGCAGTACTTC; CDR3: CASSITKGTSYEQYF
D: NA; length: 14; V: TRBV7-6; size: NA; J: TRBJ2-3; DNA: TGTGCCAGCAGCTTAGAGGGGGTCGCAGATACGCAGTATTTT; CDR3: CASSLEGVADTQYF
D: NA; length: 13; V: TRBV27; size: NA; J: TRBJ2-3; DNA: TGTGCCAGCAGTTTAATGGGCACAGATACGCAGTATTTT; CDR3: CASSLMGTDTQYF
D: NA; length: 15; V: TRBV9; size: NA; J: TRBJ2-2; DNA: TGTGCCAGCAGCGTAGGGGCTAGCCTCGTCGGGGAGCTGTTTTTT; CDR3: CASSVGASLVGELFF
D: NA; length: 14; V: TRBV6-1; size: few; J: TRBJ1-2; DNA: TGTGCCAGCAGTGTCCGGGACAACAACTATGGCTACACCTTC; CDR3: CASSVRDNNYGYTF
D: NA; length: 14; V: TRBV28; size: once; J: TRBJ1-5; DNA: TGTGCCAGCAGCGTACAGGGATTCAATCAGCCCCAGCATTTT; CDR3: CASSVQGFNQPQHF
D: NA; length: 16; V: TRBV9; size: NA; J: TRBJ1-2; DNA: TGTGCCAGCAGCGACACGGACGGACGTGGGGTTTATGGCTACACCTTC; CDR3: CASSDTDGRGVYGYTF